The clone carrying this T cell receptor (beta chain) was found a few times. Its matching antigen is unknown. This CDR3 region has 12 residues. From germline, CDR1 is DFQATT and CDR2 SNEGSKA (reference sequence). V shed 4 bases and J shed 1 base, with 7 bases lying between them. TCRdb redid the calling of the 5' RACE reads with MiXCR, one entry per CDR3 protein. Of about 890,000 distinct CDR3 sequences listed, about 12% are singletons. These data come from a study of identical twins. Overall study findings and caveats: The study reached conclusions through statistical analysis that was cross-sectional, not following the same donors.

The sample also formed part of further work on yellow fever vaccine responses in identical twins.

The chain couples TRBV20-1 to TRBJ2-5; D is unresolved. The sequence was collected from a woman aged 18-30 years in good health. The sample comprised PBMCs. The DNA for the CDR3 is TGCAGTGCTACTCAGCTCCAAGAGACCCAGTACTTC. Protein: CSATQLQETQYF.